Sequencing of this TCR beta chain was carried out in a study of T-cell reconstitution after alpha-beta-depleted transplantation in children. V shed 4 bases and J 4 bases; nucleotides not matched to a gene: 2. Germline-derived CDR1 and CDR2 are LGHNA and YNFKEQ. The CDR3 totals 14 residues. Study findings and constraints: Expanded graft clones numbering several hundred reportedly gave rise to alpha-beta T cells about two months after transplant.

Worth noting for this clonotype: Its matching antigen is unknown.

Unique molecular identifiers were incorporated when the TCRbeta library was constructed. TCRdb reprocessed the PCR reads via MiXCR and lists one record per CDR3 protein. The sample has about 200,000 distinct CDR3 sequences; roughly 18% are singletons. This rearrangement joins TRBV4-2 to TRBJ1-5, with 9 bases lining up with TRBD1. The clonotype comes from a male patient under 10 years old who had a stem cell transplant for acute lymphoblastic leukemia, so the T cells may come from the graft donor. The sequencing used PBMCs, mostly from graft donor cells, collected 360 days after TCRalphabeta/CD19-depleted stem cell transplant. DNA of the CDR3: TGTGCCAGCAGCCGCGGACAGGGGAATCAGCCCCAGCATTTT. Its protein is CASSRGQGNQPQHF.